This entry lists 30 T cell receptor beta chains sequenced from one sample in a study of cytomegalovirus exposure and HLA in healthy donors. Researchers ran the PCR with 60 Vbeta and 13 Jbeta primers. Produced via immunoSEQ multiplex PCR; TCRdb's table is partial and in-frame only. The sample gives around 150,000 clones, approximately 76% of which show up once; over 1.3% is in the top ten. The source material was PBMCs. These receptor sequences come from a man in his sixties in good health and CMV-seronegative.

Written as DNA, the CDR3 is TGTGCCAGCAGCGTAGGCGGGACAGATTATAATTCACCCCTCCACTTT. It translates to CASSVGGTDYNSPLHF. The rearrangement joins TRBV9 to TRBJ1-6; 7 bases agree with TRBD1. The germline V gene has CDR1 SGDLS and CDR2 YYNGEE. CDR3 size: 16 residues. The trim removed 0 bases at V and 4 bases at J, leaving 4 bases unmatched.

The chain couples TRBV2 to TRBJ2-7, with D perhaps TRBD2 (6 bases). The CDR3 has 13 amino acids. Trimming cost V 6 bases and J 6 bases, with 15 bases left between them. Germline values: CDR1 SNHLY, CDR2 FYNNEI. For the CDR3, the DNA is TGTGCCAGCAGGCGGGATCTTCTTATCGAGCAGTACTTC. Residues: CASRRDLLIEQYF. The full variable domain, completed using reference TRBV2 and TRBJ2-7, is EPEVTQTPSHQVTQMGQEVILRCVPISNHLYFYWYRQILGQKVEFLVSFYNNEISEKSEIFDDQFSVERPDGSNFTLKIRSTKLEDSAMYFCASRRDLLIEQYFGPGTRLTVT.

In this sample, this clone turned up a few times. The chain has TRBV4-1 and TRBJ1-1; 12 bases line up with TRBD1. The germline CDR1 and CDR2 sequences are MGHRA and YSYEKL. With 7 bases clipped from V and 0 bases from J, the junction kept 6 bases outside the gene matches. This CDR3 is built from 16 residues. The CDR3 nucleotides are TGCGCCAGCACCCTGGGACAGGGGGCGGTGAACACTGAAGCTTTCTTT. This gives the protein CASTLGQGAVNTEAFF.

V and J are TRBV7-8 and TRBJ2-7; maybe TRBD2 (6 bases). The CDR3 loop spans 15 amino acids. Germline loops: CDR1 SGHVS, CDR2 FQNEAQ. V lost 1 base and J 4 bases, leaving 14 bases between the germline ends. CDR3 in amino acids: CASSLGSGAGYEQYF. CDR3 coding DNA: TGTGCCAGCAGCTTAGGATCTGGGGCGGGATACGAGCAGTACTTC.

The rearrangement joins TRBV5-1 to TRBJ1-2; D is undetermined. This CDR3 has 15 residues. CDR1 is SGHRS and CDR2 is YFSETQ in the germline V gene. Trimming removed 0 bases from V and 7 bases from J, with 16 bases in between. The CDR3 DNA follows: TGCGCCAGCAGCTTGGCCGGGGAAAAGGGAGTTGGCTACACCTTC. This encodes CASSLAGEKGVGYTF.

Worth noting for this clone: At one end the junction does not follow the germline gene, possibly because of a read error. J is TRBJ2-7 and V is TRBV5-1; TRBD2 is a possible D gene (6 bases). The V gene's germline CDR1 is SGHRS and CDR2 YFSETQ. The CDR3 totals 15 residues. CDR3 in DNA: TGCGCCAGCAGCTCCACGGCGGGGCTCCCCTACGAGCAATACTTC. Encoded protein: CASSSTAGLPYEQYF. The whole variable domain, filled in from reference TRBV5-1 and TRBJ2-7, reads KAGVTQTPRYLIKTRGQQVTLSCSPISGHRSVSWYQQTPGQGLQFLFEYFSETQRNKGNFPGRFSGRQFSNSRSEMNVSTLELGDSALYLCASSSTAGLPYEQYFGPGTRLTVT.

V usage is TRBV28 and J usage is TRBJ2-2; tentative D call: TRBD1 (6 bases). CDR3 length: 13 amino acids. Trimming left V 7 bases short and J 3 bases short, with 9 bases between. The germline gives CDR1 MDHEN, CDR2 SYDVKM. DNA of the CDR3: TGTGCCAGCATCCGACAGGACACCGGGGAGCTGTTTTTT. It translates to CASIRQDTGELFF.

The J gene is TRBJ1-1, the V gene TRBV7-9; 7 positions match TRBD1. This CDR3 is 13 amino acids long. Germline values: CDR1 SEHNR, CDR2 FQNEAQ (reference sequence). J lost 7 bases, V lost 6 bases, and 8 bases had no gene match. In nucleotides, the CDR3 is TGTGCCAGCAGTTCCCTCCGGGACAGTGAAGCTTTCTTT. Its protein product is CASSSLRDSEAFF.

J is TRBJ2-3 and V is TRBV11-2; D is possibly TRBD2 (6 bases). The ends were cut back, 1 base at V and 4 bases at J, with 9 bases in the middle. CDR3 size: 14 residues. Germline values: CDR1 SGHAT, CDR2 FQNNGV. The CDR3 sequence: CASSLGGGADTQYF. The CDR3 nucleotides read TGTGCCAGCAGCTTAGGGGGAGGAGCAGATACGCAGTATTTT.

CDR3 bases: TGTGCCAGCAGTCTGCCGGGACAGGTAAACTCCTACGAGCAGTACTTC. This translates into CASSLPGQVNSYEQYF. The chain combines TRBV28 with TRBJ2-7, with TRBD1 matching 8 bases. The CDR3 has 16 residues. Losses at the gene ends were 5 bases for V and 0 bases for J; bases not matched to a gene: 9. Germline assignment: CDR1 MDHEN and CDR2 SYDVKM.

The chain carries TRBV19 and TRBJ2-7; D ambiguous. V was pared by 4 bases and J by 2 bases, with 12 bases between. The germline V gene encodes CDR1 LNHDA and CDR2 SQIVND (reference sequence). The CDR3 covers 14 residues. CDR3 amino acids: CASSTDSSTYEQYF. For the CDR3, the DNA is TGTGCCAGTAGTACCGACTCATCTACCTACGAGCAGTACTTC.

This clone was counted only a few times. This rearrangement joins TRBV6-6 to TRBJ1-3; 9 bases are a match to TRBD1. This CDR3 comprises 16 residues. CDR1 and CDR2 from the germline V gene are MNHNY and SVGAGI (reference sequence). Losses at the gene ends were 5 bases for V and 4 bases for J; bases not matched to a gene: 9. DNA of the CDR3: TGTGCCAGCAGTCAACCTCCAGGACAGGGGGGAAACACCATATATTTT. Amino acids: CASSQPPGQGGNTIYF.

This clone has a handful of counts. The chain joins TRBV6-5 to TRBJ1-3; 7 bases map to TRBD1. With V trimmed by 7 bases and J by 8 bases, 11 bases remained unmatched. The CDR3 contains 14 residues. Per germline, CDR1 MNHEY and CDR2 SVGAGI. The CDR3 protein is CASIQGVAGDTIYF. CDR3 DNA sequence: TGTGCCAGCATCCAGGGGGTGGCTGGGGACACCATATATTTT.

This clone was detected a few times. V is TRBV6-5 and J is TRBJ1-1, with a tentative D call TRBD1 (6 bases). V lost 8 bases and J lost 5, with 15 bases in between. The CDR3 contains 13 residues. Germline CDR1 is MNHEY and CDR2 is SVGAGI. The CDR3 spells CASGRGGGTEAFF. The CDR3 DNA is TGTGCCAGCGGTAGAGGGGGTGGGACTGAAGCTTTCTTT.

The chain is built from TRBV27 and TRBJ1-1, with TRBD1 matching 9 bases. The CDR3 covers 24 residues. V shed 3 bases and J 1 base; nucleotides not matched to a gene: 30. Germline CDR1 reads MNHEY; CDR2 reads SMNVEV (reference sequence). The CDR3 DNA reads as TGTGCCAGCAGTTTGATTGCGTTTTCTATTTCAGGTAGTCAGGACAGGGGAGGGAACACTGAAGCTTTCTTT. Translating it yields CASSLIAFSISGSQDRGGNTEAFF.

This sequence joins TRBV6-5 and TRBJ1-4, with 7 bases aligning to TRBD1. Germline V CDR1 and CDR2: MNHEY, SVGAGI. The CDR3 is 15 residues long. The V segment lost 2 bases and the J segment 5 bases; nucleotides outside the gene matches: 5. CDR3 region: CASSYRDSSNEKLFF. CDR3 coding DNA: TGTGCCAGCAGTTACAGGGACAGTTCGAATGAAAAACTGTTTTTT.

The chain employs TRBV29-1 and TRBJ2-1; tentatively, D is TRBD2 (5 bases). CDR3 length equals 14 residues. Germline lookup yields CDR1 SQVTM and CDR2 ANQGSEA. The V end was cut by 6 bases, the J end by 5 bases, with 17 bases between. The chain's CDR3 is CSVLSGNRDNEQFF. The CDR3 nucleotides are TGCAGCGTGCTCAGCGGAAACCGCGACAATGAGCAGTTCTTC.

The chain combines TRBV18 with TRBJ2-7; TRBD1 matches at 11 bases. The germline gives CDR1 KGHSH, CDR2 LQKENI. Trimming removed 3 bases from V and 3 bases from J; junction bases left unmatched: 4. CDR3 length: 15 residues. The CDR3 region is CASSPGQGVIYEQYF. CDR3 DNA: TGTGCCAGCTCACCGGGACAGGGGGTTATCTACGAGCAGTACTTC.

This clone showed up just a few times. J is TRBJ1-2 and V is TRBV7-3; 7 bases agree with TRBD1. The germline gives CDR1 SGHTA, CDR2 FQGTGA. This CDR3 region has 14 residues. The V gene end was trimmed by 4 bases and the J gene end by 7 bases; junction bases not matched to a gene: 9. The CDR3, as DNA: TGTGCCAGCAGCTCGACAGGGCGACCCTTTGGCTACACCTTC. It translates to CASSSTGRPFGYTF. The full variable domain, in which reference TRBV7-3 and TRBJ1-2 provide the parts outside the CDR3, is GAGVSQTPSNKVTEKGKYVELRCDPISGHTALYWYRQSLGQGPEFLIYFQGTGAADDSGLPNDRFFAVRPEGSVSTLKIQRTERGDSAVYLCASSSTGRPFGYTFGSGTRLTVV.

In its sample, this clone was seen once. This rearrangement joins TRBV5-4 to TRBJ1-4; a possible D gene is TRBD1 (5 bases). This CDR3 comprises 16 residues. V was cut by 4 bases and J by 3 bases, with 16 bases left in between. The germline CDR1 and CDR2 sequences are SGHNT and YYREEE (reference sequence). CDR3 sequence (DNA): TGTGCCAGCAGCAGCGGGAGGGGAGGTGCTAATGAAAAACTGTTTTTT. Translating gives CASSSGRGGANEKLFF. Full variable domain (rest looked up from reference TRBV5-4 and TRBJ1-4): ETGVTQSPTHLIKTRGQQVTLRCSSQSGHNTVSWYQQALGQGPQFIFQYYREEENGRGNFPPRFSGLQFPNYSSELNVNALELDDSALYLCASSSGRGGANEKLFFGSGTQLSVL.

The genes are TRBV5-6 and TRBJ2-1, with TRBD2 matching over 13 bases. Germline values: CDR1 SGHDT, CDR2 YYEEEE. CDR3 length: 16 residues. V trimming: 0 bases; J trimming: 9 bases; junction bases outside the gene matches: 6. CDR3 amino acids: CASSLAGLAGASEQFF. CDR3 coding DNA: TGTGCCAGCAGCTTGGCCGGACTAGCGGGAGCCAGTGAGCAGTTCTTC.

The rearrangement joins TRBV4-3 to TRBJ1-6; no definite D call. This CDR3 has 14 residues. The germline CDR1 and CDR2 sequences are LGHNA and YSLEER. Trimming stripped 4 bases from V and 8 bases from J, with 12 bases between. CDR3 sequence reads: CASSRRAVDSPLHF. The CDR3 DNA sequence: TGCGCCAGCAGCCGGAGGGCTGTGGATTCACCCCTCCACTTT.

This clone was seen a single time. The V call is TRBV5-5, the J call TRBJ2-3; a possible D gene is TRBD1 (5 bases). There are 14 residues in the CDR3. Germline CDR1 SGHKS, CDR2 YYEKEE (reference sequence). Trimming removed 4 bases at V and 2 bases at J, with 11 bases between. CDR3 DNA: TGTGCCAGCAGCCTCGACAGTAACACAGATACGCAGTATTTT. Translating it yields CASSLDSNTDTQYF.

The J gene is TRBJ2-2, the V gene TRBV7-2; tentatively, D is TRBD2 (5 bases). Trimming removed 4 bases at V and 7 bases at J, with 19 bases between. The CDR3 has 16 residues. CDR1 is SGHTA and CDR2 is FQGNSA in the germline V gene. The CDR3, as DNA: TGTGCCAGCAGCTCCGACTTGATAGGGCGGGTCGGGGAGCTGTTTTTT. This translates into CASSSDLIGRVGELFF.

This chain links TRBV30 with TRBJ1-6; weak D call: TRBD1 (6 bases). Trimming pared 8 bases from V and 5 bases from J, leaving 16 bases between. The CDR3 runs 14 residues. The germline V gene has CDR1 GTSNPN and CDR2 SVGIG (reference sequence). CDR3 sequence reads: CARGGGYDNSPLHF. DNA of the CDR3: TGTGCCCGAGGGGGGGGCTACGATAATTCACCCCTCCACTTT.

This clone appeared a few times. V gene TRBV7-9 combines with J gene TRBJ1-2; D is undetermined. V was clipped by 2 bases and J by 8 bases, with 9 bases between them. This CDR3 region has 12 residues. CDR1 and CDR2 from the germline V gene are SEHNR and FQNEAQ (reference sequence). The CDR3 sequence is CASSLPGWGYTF. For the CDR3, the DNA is TGTGCCAGCAGCTTACCGGGATGGGGCTACACCTTC.

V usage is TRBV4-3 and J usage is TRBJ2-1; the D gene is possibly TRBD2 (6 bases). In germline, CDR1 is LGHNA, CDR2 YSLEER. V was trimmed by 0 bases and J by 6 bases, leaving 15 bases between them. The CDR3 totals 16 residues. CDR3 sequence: CASSQDSSTGGNEQFF. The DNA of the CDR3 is TGCGCCAGCAGCCAAGATAGCTCGACCGGGGGCAATGAGCAGTTCTTC.

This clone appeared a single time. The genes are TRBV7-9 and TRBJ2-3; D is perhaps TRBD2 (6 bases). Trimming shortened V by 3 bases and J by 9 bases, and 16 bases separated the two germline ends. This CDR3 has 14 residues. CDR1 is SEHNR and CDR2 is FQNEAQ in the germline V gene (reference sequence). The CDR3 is CASSFGVARETQYF. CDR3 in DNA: TGTGCCAGCAGCTTTGGGGTAGCCCGGGAGACGCAGTATTTT.

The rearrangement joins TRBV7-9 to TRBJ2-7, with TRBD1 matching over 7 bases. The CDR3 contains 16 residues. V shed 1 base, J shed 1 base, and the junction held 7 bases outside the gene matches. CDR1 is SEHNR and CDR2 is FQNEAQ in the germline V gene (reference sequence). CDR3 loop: CASSLVTGAESYEQYF. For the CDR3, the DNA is TGTGCCAGCAGCTTAGTTACAGGGGCCGAGTCCTACGAGCAGTACTTC.

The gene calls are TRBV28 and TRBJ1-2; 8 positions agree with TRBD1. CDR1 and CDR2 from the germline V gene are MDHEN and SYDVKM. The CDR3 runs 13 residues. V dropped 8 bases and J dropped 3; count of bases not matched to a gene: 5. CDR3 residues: CASRPGQDYGYTF. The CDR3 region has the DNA TGTGCCAGCCGCCCGGGACAGGACTATGGCTACACCTTC.